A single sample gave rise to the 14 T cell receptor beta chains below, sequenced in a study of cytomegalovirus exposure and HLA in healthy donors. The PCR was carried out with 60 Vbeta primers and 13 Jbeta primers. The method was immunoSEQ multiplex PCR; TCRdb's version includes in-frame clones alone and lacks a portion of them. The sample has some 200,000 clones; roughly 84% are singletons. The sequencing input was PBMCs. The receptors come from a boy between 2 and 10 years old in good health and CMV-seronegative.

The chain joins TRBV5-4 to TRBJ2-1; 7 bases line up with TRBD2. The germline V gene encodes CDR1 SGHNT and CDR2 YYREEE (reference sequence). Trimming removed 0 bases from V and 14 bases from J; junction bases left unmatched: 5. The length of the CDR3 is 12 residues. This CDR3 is CASSLGGGSKFF. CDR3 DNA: TGTGCCAGCAGCTTGGGAGGCGGGAGTAAGTTCTTC.

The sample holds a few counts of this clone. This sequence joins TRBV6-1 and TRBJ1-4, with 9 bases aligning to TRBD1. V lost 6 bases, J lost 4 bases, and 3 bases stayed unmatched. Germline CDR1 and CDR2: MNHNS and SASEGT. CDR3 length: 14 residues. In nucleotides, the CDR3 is TGTGCCAGCAGCGGGACAGGGCTTAATGAAAAACTGTTTTTT. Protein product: CASSGTGLNEKLFF.

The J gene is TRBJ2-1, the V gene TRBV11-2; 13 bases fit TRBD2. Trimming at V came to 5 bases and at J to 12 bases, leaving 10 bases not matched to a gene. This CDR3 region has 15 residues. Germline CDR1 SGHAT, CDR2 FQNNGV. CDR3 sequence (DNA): TGTGCCAGCAGCCCGGGACTAGCGGGGATCGGCGGGCAGTTCTTC. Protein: CASSPGLAGIGGQFF.

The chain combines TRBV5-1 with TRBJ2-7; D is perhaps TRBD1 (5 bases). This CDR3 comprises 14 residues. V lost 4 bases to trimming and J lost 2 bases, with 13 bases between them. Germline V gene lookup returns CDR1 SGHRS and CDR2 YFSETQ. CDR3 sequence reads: CASSEQDGPYEQYF. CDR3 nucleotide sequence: TGCGCCAGCAGCGAACAGGACGGCCCCTACGAGCAGTACTTC.

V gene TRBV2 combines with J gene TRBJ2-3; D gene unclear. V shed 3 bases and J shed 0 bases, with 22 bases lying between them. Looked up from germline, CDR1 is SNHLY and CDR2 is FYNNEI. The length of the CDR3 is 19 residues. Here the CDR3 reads CASSDLQQNLIRSTDTQYF. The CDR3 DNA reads TGTGCCAGCAGTGATTTGCAACAGAACCTCATCCGTAGCACAGATACGCAGTATTTT. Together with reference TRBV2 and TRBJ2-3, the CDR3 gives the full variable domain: EPEVTQTPSHQVTQMGQEVILRCVPISNHLYFYWYRQILGQKVEFLVSFYNNEISEKSEIFDDQFSVERPDGSNFTLKIRSTKLEDSAMYFCASSDLQQNLIRSTDTQYFGPGTRLTVL.

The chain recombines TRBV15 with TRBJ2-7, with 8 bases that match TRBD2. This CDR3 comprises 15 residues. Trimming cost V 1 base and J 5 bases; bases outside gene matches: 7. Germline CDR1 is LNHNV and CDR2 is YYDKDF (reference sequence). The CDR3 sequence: CATSRVGTRFDEQYF. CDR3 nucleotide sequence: TGTGCCACCAGCAGAGTAGGGACTAGGTTCGACGAGCAGTACTTC.

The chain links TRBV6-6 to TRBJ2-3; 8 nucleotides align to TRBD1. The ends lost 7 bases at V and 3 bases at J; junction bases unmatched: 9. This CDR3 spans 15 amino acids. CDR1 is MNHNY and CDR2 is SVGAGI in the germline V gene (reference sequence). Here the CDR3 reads CASTRTGRGTDTQYF. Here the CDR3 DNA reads TGTGCCAGCACCCGGACAGGGCGTGGAACAGATACGCAGTATTTT.

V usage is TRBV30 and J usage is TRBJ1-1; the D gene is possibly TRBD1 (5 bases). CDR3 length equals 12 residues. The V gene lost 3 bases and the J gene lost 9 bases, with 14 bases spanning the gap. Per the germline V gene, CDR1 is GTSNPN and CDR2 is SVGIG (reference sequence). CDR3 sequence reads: CAWSSGGGKAFF. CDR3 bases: TGTGCCTGGAGCAGTGGCGGGGGGAAAGCTTTCTTT.

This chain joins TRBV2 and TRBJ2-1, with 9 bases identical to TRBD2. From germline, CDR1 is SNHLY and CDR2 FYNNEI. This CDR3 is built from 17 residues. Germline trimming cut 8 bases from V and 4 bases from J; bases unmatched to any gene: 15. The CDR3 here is CASSIQAGTSMYNEQFF. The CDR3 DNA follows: TGTGCCAGCTCTATCCAAGCCGGGACTAGCATGTACAATGAGCAGTTCTTC. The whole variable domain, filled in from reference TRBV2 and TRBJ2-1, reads EPEVTQTPSHQVTQMGQEVILRCVPISNHLYFYWYRQILGQKVEFLVSFYNNEISEKSEIFDDQFSVERPDGSNFTLKIRSTKLEDSAMYFCASSIQAGTSMYNEQFFGPGTRLTVL.

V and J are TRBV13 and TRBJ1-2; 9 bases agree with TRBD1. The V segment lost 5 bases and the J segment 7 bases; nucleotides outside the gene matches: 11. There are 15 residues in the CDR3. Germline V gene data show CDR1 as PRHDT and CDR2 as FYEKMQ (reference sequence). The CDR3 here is CASSTEDRGEGGYTF. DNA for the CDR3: TGTGCCAGCAGCACCGAGGACAGGGGAGAGGGTGGCTACACCTTC. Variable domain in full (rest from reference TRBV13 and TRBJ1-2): AAGVIQSPRHLIKEKRETATLKCYPIPRHDTVYWYQQGPGQDPQFLISFYEKMQSDKGSIPDRFSAQQFSDYHSELNMSSLELGDSALYFCASSTEDRGEGGYTFGSGTRLTVV.

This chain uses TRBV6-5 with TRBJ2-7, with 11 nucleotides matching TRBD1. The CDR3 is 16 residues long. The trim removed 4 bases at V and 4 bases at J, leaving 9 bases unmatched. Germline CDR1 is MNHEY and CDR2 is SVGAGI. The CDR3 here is CASSFGTGGSWYEQYF. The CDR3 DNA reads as TGTGCCAGCAGTTTCGGGACAGGGGGTTCATGGTACGAGCAGTACTTC.

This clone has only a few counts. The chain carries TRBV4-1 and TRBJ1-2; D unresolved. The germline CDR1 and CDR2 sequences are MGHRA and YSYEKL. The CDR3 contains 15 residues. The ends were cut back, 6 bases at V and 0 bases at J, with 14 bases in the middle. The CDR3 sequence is CASSQTAPANYGYTF. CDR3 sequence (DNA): TGCGCCAGCAGTCAGACTGCCCCAGCTAACTATGGCTACACCTTC.

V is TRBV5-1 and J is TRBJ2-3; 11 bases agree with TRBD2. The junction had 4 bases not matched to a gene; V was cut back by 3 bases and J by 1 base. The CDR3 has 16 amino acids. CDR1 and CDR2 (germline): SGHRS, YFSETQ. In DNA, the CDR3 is TGCGCCAGCAGCTCACCGGGACTAGCGGGCACAGATACGCAGTATTTT. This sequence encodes CASSSPGLAGTDTQYF.

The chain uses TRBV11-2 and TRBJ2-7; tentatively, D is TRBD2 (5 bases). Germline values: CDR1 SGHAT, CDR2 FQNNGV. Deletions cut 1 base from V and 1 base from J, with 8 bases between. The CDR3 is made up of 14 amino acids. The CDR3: CASSLGPGSYEQYF. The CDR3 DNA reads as TGTGCCAGCAGCTTAGGACCGGGGTCCTACGAGCAGTACTTC.